Reported below is one T cell receptor (beta chain). Some clones are missing from TCRdb's copy, which holds only in-frame ones; the method was immunoSEQ multiplex PCR. The table has some 200,000 clones, approximately 83% seen once. This specimen belongs to a study of blood T cell repertoires in COVID-19. The overall study: COVID-19 samples, acute and convalescent, were from the United States, Italy and Spain. T cells, B-cell-depleted T cells, or PBMCs provided the cDNA or gDNA that served as material.

V shed 4 bases and J shed 1 base, with 18 bases lying between them. This CDR3 has 17 amino acids. Germline loops: CDR1 SGHKS, CDR2 YYEKEE (reference sequence). The receptor was derived from a human donor with acute or convalescent COVID-19. The donor label of this sample is uncertain. V usage is TRBV5-5 and J usage is TRBJ1-5; the D gene is possibly TRBD1 (6 bases). The specimen was peripheral blood. The chain's CDR3 is CASSGEGLRGSNQPQHF. DNA of the CDR3: TGTGCCAGCAGCGGGGAAGGGCTGAGGGGGAGCAATCAGCCCCAGCATTTT.